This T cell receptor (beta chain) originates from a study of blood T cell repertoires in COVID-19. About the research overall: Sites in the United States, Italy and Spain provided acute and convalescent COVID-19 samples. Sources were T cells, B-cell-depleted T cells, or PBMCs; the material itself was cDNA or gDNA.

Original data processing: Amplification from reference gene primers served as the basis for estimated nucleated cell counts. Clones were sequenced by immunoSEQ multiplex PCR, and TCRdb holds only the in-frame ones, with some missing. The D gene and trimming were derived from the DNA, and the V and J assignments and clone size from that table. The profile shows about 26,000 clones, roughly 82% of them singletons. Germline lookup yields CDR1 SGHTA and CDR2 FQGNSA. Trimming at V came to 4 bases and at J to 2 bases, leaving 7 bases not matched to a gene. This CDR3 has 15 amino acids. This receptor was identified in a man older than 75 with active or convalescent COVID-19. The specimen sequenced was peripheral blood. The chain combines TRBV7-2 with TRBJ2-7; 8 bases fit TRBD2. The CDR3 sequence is CASSYTSGYAYEQYF. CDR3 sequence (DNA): TGTGCCAGCAGCTATACTAGCGGCTACGCCTACGAGCAGTACTTC.